The 5 T cell receptor beta chains below all came from one sample that was sequenced in a study of shared clonotypes between healthy human individuals. The repertoire was sequenced with immunoSEQ multiplex PCR; TCRdb's copy has only in-frame clones and lacks some. The repertoire has a few million clones, about 92% of them found once; the top ten carry around 0.14%. The specimen sequenced was naive CD4+ T cells sorted from blood. Subset described: CD45RA+ positively selected. Source of these receptors: a man aged 18 to 30 in good health.

V gene TRBV21-1 combines with J gene TRBJ2-7. TRBV21-1 is given as a pseudogene. The CDR3 totals 13 residues. The DNA of the CDR3 is TGTGCCAGCAGCAAGACCCTTTCCTACGAGCAGTACTTC. This encodes CASSKTLSYEQYF.

The rearrangement links TRBV2 to TRBJ1-5, with D possibly TRBD1 on 6 matching bases. Trimming cost V 3 bases and J 11 bases, with 20 bases left between them. Germline-derived CDR1 and CDR2 are SNHLY and FYNNEI. CDR3 size: 15 residues. CDR3 loop: CASSEGGPGATAQHF. The CDR3 region has the DNA TGTGCCAGCAGTGAGGGGGGCCCAGGGGCCACGGCCCAGCATTTT.

Details on this clone: Other DNA sequences in this sample translate to the same CDR3. V and J are TRBV5-1 and TRBJ1-4, with D uncertain. The V gene's germline CDR1 is SGHRS and CDR2 YFSETQ. Trimming pared 4 bases from V and 0 bases from J, leaving 10 bases between. CDR3 length equals 15 residues. CDR3 in DNA: TGCGCCAGCAGCCAAGACGGTGCAACTAATGAAAAACTGTTTTTT. It yields the protein CASSQDGATNEKLFF. Looking up the rest from reference TRBV5-1 and TRBJ1-4 gives the full variable domain: KAGVTQTPRYLIKTRGQQVTLSCSPISGHRSVSWYQQTPGQGLQFLFEYFSETQRNKGNFPGRFSGRQFSNSRSEMNVSTLELGDSALYLCASSQDGATNEKLFFGSGTQLSVL.

The chain has TRBV14 and TRBJ2-1; 8 nucleotides agree with TRBD1. The length of the CDR3 is 19 residues. V gave up 3 bases and J gave up 7 bases; unmatched junction bases: 20. Germline loops: CDR1 SGHDN, CDR2 FVKESK. DNA for the CDR3: TGTGCCAGCAGCCACCCGCCGACAGGGGAAAGGGTTCTAAGTAATGAGCAGTTCTTC. It specifies CASSHPPTGERVLSNEQFF. The variable domain in full, completed from reference TRBV14 and TRBJ2-1, reads EAGVTQFPSHSVIEKGQTVTLRCDPISGHDNLYWYRRVMGKEIKFLLHFVKESKQDESGMPNNRFLAERTGGTYSTLKVQPAELEDSGVYFCASSHPPTGERVLSNEQFFGPGTRLTVL.

This clone was recorded only once. The V gene is TRBV28, the J gene TRBJ1-4; unclear D gene. V lost 2 bases, J lost 0 bases, and 13 bases lay in between. Germline V gives CDR1 MDHEN, CDR2 SYDVKM. CDR3 length: 17 residues. CDR3 sequence: CASSLDQALATNEKLFF. The CDR3 nucleotides are TGTGCCAGCAGTTTAGATCAGGCGTTAGCAACTAATGAAAAACTGTTTTTT.